Here is one T cell receptor beta chain with its context. These data originate in a study of blood T cell repertoires in COVID-19. Assay: immunoSEQ multiplex PCR; the TCRdb copy retains only in-frame clones and omits some. The sample includes under 70,000 clones, approximately 88% seen only once; the top ten take 6% to 7%. Sequenced: peripheral blood. The TCR was taken from a woman in her seventies with acute or convalescent COVID-19.

The CDR3 DNA reads as TGTGCCAGCTCACCGAGACAGACGTTGGAAAAACTGTTTTTT. This sequence encodes CASSPRQTLEKLFF. The chain has TRBV18 and TRBJ1-4; D is perhaps TRBD1 (5 bases). This CDR3 has 14 amino acids. Germline V gene sequence: CDR1 KGHSH, CDR2 LQKENI. Trimming cost V 3 bases and J 8 bases, with 13 bases left between them.